This T cell receptor beta chain was sequenced for a study of blood T cell repertoires in COVID-19. The length of the CDR3 is 13 residues. Trimming took 2 bases from V and 1 from J, leaving 6 bases between them. As concerns this clone: Other DNA sequences in the sample encode the same CDR3.

The data were produced by immunoSEQ multiplex PCR, yet TCRdb's version contains in-frame clones alone and is incomplete. Of under 130,000 clones listed, 81% are singletons. The sequenced sample consisted of peripheral blood. The chain links TRBV12-3 or TRBV12-4 to TRBJ2-7; tentatively, D is TRBD1 (6 bases). The TCR comes from a man older than 75 with acute or convalescent COVID-19. The CDR3 spells CASSLQGSYEQYF. CDR3 DNA sequence: TGTGCCAGCAGTTTACAGGGGTCCTACGAGCAGTACTTC.